This paragraph reports one TCR beta chain. Germline V gene data show CDR1 as LGHNA and CDR2 as YNFKEQ. CDR3 length: 14 residues. Trimming took 5 bases from V and 6 from J, leaving 17 bases between them. The sample belongs to a study of OX40 agonist ivuxolimab in advanced cancers. Assay used: immunoSEQ multiplex PCR; TCRdb lists only in-frame clones, some missing. The sample has tens of thousands of clones; 80% are singletons. The sequence was obtained from an adult with an advanced solid tumor such as melanoma, head and neck, liver or kidney cancer. The rearrangement links TRBV4-2 to TRBJ2-7, with D perhaps TRBD1 (6 bases). Here the sequenced sample was CD4+ or CD8+ T cells sorted from blood, taken in a trial of the OX40 agonist ivuxolimab. The CDR3 loop is CASSFSGTRTEQYF. In DNA form, the CDR3 reads TGTGCCAGCAGCTTTTCCGGGACACGCACCGAGCAGTACTTC.